This T cell receptor beta chain was captured in a study of T cell responses to AZD1222 COVID-19 vaccine. Study-wide results and caveats: Spike as a whole was targeted by vaccine-associated CD4 TCRs, dominant at 160-218 and 743-854. Baseline seropositivity occurred in only a handful of AZD1222 recipients. A mostly white British donor set with more females was recruited, and clonal diversity was possibly underestimated. Targets within unmutated variant regions were reportedly found for nearly half of spike-specific TCRs.

CDR3 size: 16 residues. V dropped 5 bases and J dropped 0 bases, with 14 bases sitting between them. The germline gives CDR1 MNHEY, CDR2 SMNVEV (reference sequence). Assay: immunoSEQ multiplex PCR; the TCRdb copy retains only in-frame clones and omits some. The sample yields 130,000 or so clones, roughly 93% seen once. For this clone: The antigen is not known.

This specimen was peripheral blood, taken 28 days after the second AZD1222 dose. The receptor was derived from an adult who received the AZD1222 COVID-19 vaccine. V is TRBV27 and J is TRBJ1-3; possibly TRBD1 for D (6 bases). Here the CDR3 DNA reads TGTGCCAGCAGTCAAAAGGGGACATACTCTGGAAACACCATATATTTT. Its translation: CASSQKGTYSGNTIYF.